A single sample is the source of the 15 T cell receptor beta chains below, sequenced in a study of identical twins. Each CDR3 protein is one row after TCRdb ran MiXCR on the 5' RACE reads. The table includes 1.5 million to 2 million distinct CDR3 sequences, under 35% detected once. The sequencing input was cord blood. These receptors originate from a newborn girl in good health.

A few counts support this clonotype. The V and J genes are TRBV20-1 and TRBJ2-3; 11 nucleotides agree with TRBD2. V was clipped by 0 bases and J by 3 bases; unmatched bases: 5. This CDR3 is 16 amino acids long. Germline V lookup: CDR1 DFQATT, CDR2 SNEGSKA (reference sequence). CDR3 DNA sequence: TGCAGTGCTAGAGATTTCCTAGCGGGGGGAACAGATACGCAGTATTTT. Translation: CSARDFLAGGTDTQYF.

The V gene is TRBV7-2, the J gene TRBJ1-2; TRBD1 might be the D (5 bases). CDR3 size: 14 residues. The V end lost 5 bases, the J end lost 4 bases, and 14 bases lay between the germline ends. Germline-derived CDR1 and CDR2 are SGHTA and FQGNSA. The chain's CDR3 is CASSPGRARYGYTF. CDR3 nucleotide sequence: TGTGCCAGCAGCCCGGGCAGGGCCCGCTATGGCTACACCTTC.

This chain links TRBV25-1 with TRBJ2-2; the D is unclear. This CDR3 is built from 16 residues. The germline V and J ends were trimmed by 3 bases and 1 base, with 12 bases remaining between them. CDR1 MGHDK and CDR2 SYGVNS come from the germline V gene. The CDR3 protein is CASSELRDWNTGELFF. The CDR3 DNA is TGTGCCAGCAGTGAGCTTAGAGACTGGAACACCGGGGAGCTGTTTTTT.

The V call is TRBV19, the J call TRBJ1-5; a possible D gene is TRBD1 (6 bases). The length of the CDR3 is 14 residues. Trimming removed 1 base at V and 5 bases at J, with 9 bases between. CDR1 LNHDA and CDR2 SQIVND come from the germline V gene (reference sequence). CDR3 loop: CASSIVGGHQPQHF. CDR3 DNA: TGTGCCAGTAGTATAGTTGGGGGCCATCAGCCCCAGCATTTT. Based on the CDR3 plus reference TRBV19 and TRBJ1-5, the full variable domain is DGGITQSPKYLFRKEGQNVTLSCEQNLNHDAMYWYRQDPGQGLRLIYYSQIVNDFQKGDIAEGYSVSREKKESFPLTVTSAQKNPTAFYLCASSIVGGHQPQHFGDGTRLSIL.

This rearrangement joins TRBV20-1 to TRBJ2-1; D perhaps matches TRBD2 (6 bases). Germline-derived CDR1 and CDR2 are DFQATT and SNEGSKA (reference sequence). The CDR3 contains 16 residues. V lost 0 bases and J 4 bases, leaving 16 bases between the germline ends. In DNA, the CDR3 is TGCAGTGCTAGAGATAGTTGGCGGGAACGTTACAATGAGCAGTTCTTC. Protein sequence: CSARDSWRERYNEQFF.

In this sample, this clonotype turned up a few times. The V call is TRBV5-1, the J call TRBJ2-7, with TRBD2 identical over 7 bases. V dropped 3 bases and J dropped 7; count of bases not matched to a gene: 10. The CDR3 extends over 14 amino acids. Germline V CDR1 and CDR2: SGHRS, YFSETQ. The CDR3 sequence: CASSSGEGRGEQYF. CDR3 DNA sequence: TGCGCCAGCAGCTCGGGGGAGGGACGAGGGGAGCAGTACTTC. The full variable domain, completed using reference TRBV5-1 and TRBJ2-7, is KAGVTQTPRYLIKTRGQQVTLSCSPISGHRSVSWYQQTPGQGLQFLFEYFSETQRNKGNFPGRFSGRQFSNSRSEMNVSTLELGDSALYLCASSSGEGRGEQYFGPGTRLTVT.

This clonotype was seen just once. A junction boundary mismatches the germline segment, possibly from a read error. The chain employs TRBV5-1 and TRBJ2-7, with 7 nucleotides matching TRBD2. CDR3 length: 12 amino acids. CDR1 and CDR2 from the germline V gene are SGHRS and YFSETQ. DNA for the CDR3: TGCGGCAGCAGTAGTAGCGGGTACGAGCAGTACTTC. It translates to CGSSSSGYEQYF.

The rearrangement links TRBV2 to TRBJ1-4; 11 positions agree with TRBD1. The CDR3 sequence is 16 residues long. V lost 9 bases, J lost 4 bases, and 10 bases stayed unmatched. Germline lookup yields CDR1 SNHLY and CDR2 FYNNEI. In nucleotides, the CDR3 is TGTGCCAGTTCCGGACAGGGGGCTCGGATTAATGAAAAACTGTTTTTT. Translating it yields CASSGQGARINEKLFF.

This clonotype was counted only a few times. This sequence joins TRBV6-2 or TRBV6-3 and TRBJ2-1; perhaps D is TRBD1 or TRBD2 (7 bases each). CDR1 is MNHEY, CDR2 SVGEGT, per germline. The CDR3 loop spans 13 amino acids. Trimming left V 8 bases short and J 12 bases short, with 20 bases between. This CDR3 reads CASGEGANIRQFF. In DNA form, the CDR3 reads TGTGCCAGCGGGGAGGGGGCAAATATACGGCAGTTCTTC.

The rearrangement joins TRBV30 to TRBJ2-1; D is possibly TRBD1 (6 bases). Germline loops: CDR1 GTSNPN, CDR2 SVGIG (reference sequence). Trimming shortened V by 1 base and J by 1 base, and 11 bases separated the two germline ends. This CDR3 comprises 15 residues. The CDR3 reads CAWSDAGESYNEQFF. CDR3 DNA: TGTGCCTGGAGTGATGCAGGGGAATCCTACAATGAGCAGTTCTTC.

The chain links TRBV12-3 or TRBV12-4 to TRBJ1-2; D gene unclear. This CDR3 spans 11 amino acids. Trimming stripped 2 bases from V and 8 bases from J, with 6 bases between. CDR3 sequence: CASSLLAGYTF. The CDR3 DNA sequence: TGTGCCAGCAGTTTACTTGCCGGCTACACCTTC.

This clonotype showed up many times. The V and J genes are TRBV5-1 and TRBJ2-7; D unclear. The CDR3 has 13 amino acids. V gave up 5 bases and J gave up 1 base, with 10 bases separating them. CDR1 and CDR2 from the germline V gene are SGHRS and YFSETQ. The CDR3, as DNA: TGCGCCAGCAGAGCTGGGTCTTCCTACGAGCAGTACTTC. This gives the protein CASRAGSSYEQYF. Supplemented by reference TRBV5-1 and TRBJ2-7, the full variable domain reads KAGVTQTPRYLIKTRGQQVTLSCSPISGHRSVSWYQQTPGQGLQFLFEYFSETQRNKGNFPGRFSGRQFSNSRSEMNVSTLELGDSALYLCASRAGSSYEQYFGPGTRLTVT.

CDR3 nucleotides: TGCGCCAGCAGCCAATCCCCCGCGCCAGGGGGGTATGGCTACACCTTC. It encodes CASSQSPAPGGYGYTF. The chain carries TRBV4-1 and TRBJ1-2, with TRBD1 matching over 7 bases. Germline V gene lookup returns CDR1 MGHRA and CDR2 YSYEKL. This CDR3 has 16 amino acids. Losses at the gene ends were 2 bases for V and 5 bases for J; bases not matched to a gene: 11.

The chain uses TRBV12-3 or TRBV12-4 and TRBJ2-1; D is perhaps TRBD1 or TRBD2 (5 bases each). Trimming pared 6 bases from V and 10 bases from J, leaving 22 bases between. This CDR3 comprises 15 residues. CDR3 nucleotides: TGTGCCAGCAGGGCTTCCGACGGGACCTGGAAAGAGCAGTTCTTC. Protein: CASRASDGTWKEQFF.

The genes are TRBV11-2 and TRBJ2-7, with 9 bases lining up with TRBD2. The germline V gene has CDR1 SGHAT and CDR2 FQNNGV. V lost 5 bases, J lost 7 bases, and 24 bases stayed unmatched. The CDR3 runs 19 residues. For the CDR3, the DNA is TGTGCCAGCAGCCCGACCTTAACTTATGCGGGAGGGCCTAACAATGAGCAGTACTTC. It codes for CASSPTLTYAGGPNNEQYF.